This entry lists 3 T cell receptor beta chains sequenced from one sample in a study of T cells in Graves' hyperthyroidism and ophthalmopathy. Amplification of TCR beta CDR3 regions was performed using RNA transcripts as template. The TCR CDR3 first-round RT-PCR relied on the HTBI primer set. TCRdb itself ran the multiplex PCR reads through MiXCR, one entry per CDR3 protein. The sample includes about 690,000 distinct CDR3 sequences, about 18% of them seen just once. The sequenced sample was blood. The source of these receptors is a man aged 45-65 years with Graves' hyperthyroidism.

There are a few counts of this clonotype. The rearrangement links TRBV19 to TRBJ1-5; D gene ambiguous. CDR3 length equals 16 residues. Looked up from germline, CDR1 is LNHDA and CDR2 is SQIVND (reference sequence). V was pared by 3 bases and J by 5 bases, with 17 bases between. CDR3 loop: CASSIHGLGDYQPQHF. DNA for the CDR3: TGTGCCAGTAGTATCCACGGACTGGGAGATTATCAGCCCCAGCATTTT.

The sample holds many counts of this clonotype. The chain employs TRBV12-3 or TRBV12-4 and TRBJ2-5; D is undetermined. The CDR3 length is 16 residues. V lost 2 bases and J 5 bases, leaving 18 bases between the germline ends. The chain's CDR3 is CASSLSPNLPLETQYF. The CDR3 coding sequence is TGTGCCAGCAGTTTATCCCCTAACCTCCCTCTGGAGACCCAGTACTTC.

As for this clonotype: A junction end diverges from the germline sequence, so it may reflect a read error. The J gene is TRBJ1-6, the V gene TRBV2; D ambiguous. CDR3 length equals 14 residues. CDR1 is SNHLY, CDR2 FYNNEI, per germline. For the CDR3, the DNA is TGTGCCAGCGACACGAGCTCCTATAGTTCACCCCTCCACTTT. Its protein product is CASDTSSYSSPLHF.